This T cell receptor beta chain was recovered during a study of CD8 T cells in Susac syndrome. Reverse transcription of roughly 0.45 to 1 ug RNA used random hexamers. Using its own MiXCR run on the immunoSEQ multiplex PCR reads, TCRdb lists one record per CDR3 protein. The sample shows more than 75,000 distinct CDR3 sequences, 85% to 95% of them seen only once. Germline V gene data show CDR1 as SGHTA and CDR2 as FQGNSA. This CDR3 region has 16 residues. V lost 3 bases and J 2 bases, leaving 14 bases between the germline ends. Sequencing input: CD8+ T cells from PBMCs. The source is a human donor in good health. The V gene is TRBV7-2, the J gene TRBJ2-1; D may be TRBD2 (5 bases). CDR3 bases: TGTGCCAGCAGCTTGGAGCCCCAAGCGGCCTACAATGAGCAGTTCTTC. Its translation is CASSLEPQAAYNEQFF. Based on the CDR3 plus reference TRBV7-2 and TRBJ2-1, the full variable domain is GAGVSQSPSNKVTEKGKDVELRCDPISGHTALYWYRQSLGQGLEFLIYFQGNSAPDKSGLPSDRFSAERTGGSVSTLTIQRTQQEDSAVYLCASSLEPQAAYNEQFFGPGTRLTVL.